This TCR beta chain was identified in a study of T cell responses to AZD1222 COVID-19 vaccine (dated by TCRdb to 2020 to 2023). Concerning the study at large: AZD1222 recipients with second doses at about 4 weeks or about 12 weeks were pooled, because spike-specific TCR depth and breadth did not differ between schedules. Trial participants were enrolled into age subgroups of 18-55, 56-69 and 70-plus years, which contained approximately 150, 28 and 58 TCR-sequenced participants, respectively. TCR sequencing was performed for approximately 240 trial participants, of whom about 200 were given two doses of AZD1222 and around 26 were given two doses of MenACWY control vaccine.

The research as a whole found: Conclusions about previously exposed vaccinees are limited because only six or seven AZD1222 recipients were SARS-CoV-2 seropositive at baseline. Vaccine-associated CD4 TCRs spanned the whole spike protein, with dominant responses in regions 160-218 and 743-854. Participants were mostly white British, with more females than males. The authors suggested clonal diversity may have been underestimated. Because no day 14 peak-response samples were available, repertoires were characterized only after the peak T cell response. After two AZD1222 doses, spike-specific TCR breadth and depth were significantly higher than at day 0 and than in MenACWY recipients. Reportedly, almost half of the unique spike-specific TCRs recognized epitopes lying outside the regions that are mutated in the B.1.351 and B.1.1.7 variants. In the small 56-69-year group, the increase in depth fell short of significance, most likely because of low power.

The sample's time point label, decoded: baseline before first vaccination. Vaccinee samples were obtained from the UK trials COV001 and COV002, which included a single-blind randomized controlled phase 2/3 trial of AZD1222 (ChAdOx1 nCoV-19) in healthy adults. For TCRbeta chain sequencing, PBMC samples from trial participants were taken at day 0 and at day 28 after the second dose. The CDR3 regions of human TCRbeta chains were analyzed by immunosequencing. In the paper's pipeline: Repertoire TCRs were matched against a reference library of SARS-CoV-2-specific TCRs generated with the MIRA antigen-specificity platform. Breadth was defined as the fraction of unique TCRs that were SARS-CoV-2-associated. Depth was defined as the fraction of total T cells that were SARS-CoV-2-associated. Each spike-specific TCR was assigned to its reactive spike region and to a CD4 or CD8 class using the MIRA data. Log10-transformed breadth and depth values were compared by one-way ANOVA with Sidak's multiple comparisons tests. The table comes from immuneACCESS by way of TCRdb, which keeps in-frame sequences with V and J called. Part of the clones is missing from these tables; in studies checked, under half for an unresolved V gene and the rest for unknown reasons. V, J and clone size derive from that table, while D and trimming were established from the DNA sequence. The sample includes under 200,000 clones, with approximately 92% observed a single time. The ten largest clones capture less than 1.5% of the sample.

The germline V gene specifies SGHNT as CDR1 and YENEEA as CDR2. The CDR3 runs 13 amino acids, cysteine and phenylalanine included. The only DNA kept is the CDR3, 39 bases in frame from the first base. The V and J ends are trimmed by 2 bases and 7 bases, leaving 8 bases between them. A word on this clone: Its recognized antigen is unknown. No quality values exist for individual bases; no much larger clone is one base distant.

This TCR was sampled from an adult in good health. In this chain, TRBV11-3 is recombined with TRBJ2-2, with the D gene not clear enough to name. The sample was peripheral blood, taken on day 0 of AZD1222 vaccination. The DNA is as follows: TGTGCCAGCAGCTTATTTGACGGCGGGGAGCTGTTTTTT. Its protein product is CASSLFDGGELFF. When the CDR3 is completed using the reference TRBV11-3 and TRBJ2-2 genes on either side, the full variable domain is EAGVVQSPRYKIIEKKQPVAFWCNPISGHNTLYWYLQNLGQGPELLIRYENEEAVDDSQLPKDRFSAERLKGVDSTLKIQPAELGDSAVYLCASSLFDGGELFFGEGSRLTVL.